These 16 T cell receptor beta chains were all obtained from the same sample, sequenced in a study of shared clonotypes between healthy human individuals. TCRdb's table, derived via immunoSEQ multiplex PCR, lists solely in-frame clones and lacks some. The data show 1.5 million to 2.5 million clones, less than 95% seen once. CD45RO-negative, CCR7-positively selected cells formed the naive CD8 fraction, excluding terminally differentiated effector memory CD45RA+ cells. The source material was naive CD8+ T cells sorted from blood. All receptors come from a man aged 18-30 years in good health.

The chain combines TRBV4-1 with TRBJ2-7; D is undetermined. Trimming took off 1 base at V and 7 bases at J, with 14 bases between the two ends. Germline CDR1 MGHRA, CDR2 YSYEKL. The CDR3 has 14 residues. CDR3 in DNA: TGCGCCAGCAGCCAAGTTGGGGTCCCCGGGGAGCAGTACTTC. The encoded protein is CASSQVGVPGEQYF.

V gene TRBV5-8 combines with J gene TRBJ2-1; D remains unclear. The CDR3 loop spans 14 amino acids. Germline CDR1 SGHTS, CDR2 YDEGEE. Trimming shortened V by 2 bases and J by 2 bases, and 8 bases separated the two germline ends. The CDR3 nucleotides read TGTGCCAGCAGCTTACTCGCGGCCTACAATGAGCAGTTCTTC. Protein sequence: CASSLLAAYNEQFF.

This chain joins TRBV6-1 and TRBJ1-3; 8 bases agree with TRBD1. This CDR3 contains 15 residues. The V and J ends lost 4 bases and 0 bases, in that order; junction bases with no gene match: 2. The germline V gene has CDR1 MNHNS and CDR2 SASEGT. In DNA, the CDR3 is TGTGCCAGCAGTGGGACAGGGTACTCTGGAAACACCATATATTTT. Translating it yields CASSGTGYSGNTIYF.

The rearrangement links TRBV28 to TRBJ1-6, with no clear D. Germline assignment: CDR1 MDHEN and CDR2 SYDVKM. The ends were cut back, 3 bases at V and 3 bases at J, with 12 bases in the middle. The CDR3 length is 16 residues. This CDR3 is CASSFRAAGYNSPLHF. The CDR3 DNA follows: TGTGCCAGCAGTTTTCGGGCTGCAGGCTATAATTCACCCCTCCACTTT.

The CDR3 DNA is TGTGCCAGCAGCTTAGACAGATTGGTTGACAATGAGCAGTTCTTC. Its translation is CASSLDRLVDNEQFF. The chain carries TRBV7-2 and TRBJ2-1; D gene uncertain. The CDR3 runs to 15 residues. Germline V gene lookup returns CDR1 SGHTA and CDR2 FQGNSA. Trimming pared 1 base from V and 5 bases from J, leaving 12 bases between.

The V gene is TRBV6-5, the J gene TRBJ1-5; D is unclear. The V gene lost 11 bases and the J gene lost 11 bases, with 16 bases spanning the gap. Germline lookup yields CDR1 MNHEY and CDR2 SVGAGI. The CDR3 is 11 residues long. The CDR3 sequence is CAGESARAQHF. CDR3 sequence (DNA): TGTGCCGGGGAGAGCGCTCGGGCCCAGCATTTT.

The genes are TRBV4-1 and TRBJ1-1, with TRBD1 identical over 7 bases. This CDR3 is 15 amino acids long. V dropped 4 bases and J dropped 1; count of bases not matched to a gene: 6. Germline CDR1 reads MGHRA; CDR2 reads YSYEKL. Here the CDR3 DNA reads TGCGCCAGCAGCCGCGGGACAGCTCCGAACACTGAAGCTTTCTTT. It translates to CASSRGTAPNTEAFF.

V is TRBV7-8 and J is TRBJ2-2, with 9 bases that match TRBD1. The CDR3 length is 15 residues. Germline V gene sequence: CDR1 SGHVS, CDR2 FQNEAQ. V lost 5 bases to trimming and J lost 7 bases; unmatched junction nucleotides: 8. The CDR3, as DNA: TGTGCCAGCAGCCCGGGACAGGGCGCTAACGGGGAGCTGTTTTTT. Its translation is CASSPGQGANGELFF.

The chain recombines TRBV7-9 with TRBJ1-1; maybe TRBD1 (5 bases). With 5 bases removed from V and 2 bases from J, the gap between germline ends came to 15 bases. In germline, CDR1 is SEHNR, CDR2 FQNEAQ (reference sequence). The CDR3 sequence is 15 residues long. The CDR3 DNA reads TGTGCCAGCAGCCAAAATCTACAGGTTAACACTGAAGCTTTCTTT. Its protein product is CASSQNLQVNTEAFF.

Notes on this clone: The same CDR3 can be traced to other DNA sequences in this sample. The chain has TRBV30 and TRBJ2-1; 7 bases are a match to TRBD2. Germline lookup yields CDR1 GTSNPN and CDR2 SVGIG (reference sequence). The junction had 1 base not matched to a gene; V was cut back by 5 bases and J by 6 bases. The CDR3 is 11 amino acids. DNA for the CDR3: TGTGCCTGGGGACTAGTCAATGAGCAGTTCTTC. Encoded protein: CAWGLVNEQFF. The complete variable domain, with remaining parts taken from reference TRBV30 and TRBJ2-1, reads SQTIHQWPATLVQPVGSPLSLECTVEGTSNPNLYWYRQAAGRGLQLLFYSVGIGQISSEVPQNLSASRPQDRQFILSSKKLLLSDSGFYLCAWGLVNEQFFGPGTRLTVL.

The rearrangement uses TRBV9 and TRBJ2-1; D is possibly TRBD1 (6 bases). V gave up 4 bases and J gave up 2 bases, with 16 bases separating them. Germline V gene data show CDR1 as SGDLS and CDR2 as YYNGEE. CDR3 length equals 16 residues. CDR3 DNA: TGTGCCAGCAGCCCCCCCCGGCAGGGGCCCTACAATGAGCAGTTCTTC. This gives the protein CASSPPRQGPYNEQFF.

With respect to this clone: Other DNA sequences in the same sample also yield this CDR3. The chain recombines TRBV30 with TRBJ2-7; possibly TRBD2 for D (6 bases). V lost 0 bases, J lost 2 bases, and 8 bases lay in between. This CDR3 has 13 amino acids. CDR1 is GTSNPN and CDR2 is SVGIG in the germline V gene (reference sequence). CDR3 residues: CAWSVTGAYEQYF. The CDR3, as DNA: TGTGCCTGGAGTGTAACGGGGGCCTACGAGCAGTACTTC.

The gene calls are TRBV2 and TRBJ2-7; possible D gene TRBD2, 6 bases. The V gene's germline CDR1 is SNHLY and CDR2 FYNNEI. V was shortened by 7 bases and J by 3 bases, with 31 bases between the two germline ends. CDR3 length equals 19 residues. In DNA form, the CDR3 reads TGTGCCAGCAAAAGGGGTAATTTCAAGGAGGGCCATATCCTCTACGAGCAGTACTTC. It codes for CASKRGNFKEGHILYEQYF. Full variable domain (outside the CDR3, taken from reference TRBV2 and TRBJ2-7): EPEVTQTPSHQVTQMGQEVILRCVPISNHLYFYWYRQILGQKVEFLVSFYNNEISEKSEIFDDQFSVERPDGSNFTLKIRSTKLEDSAMYFCASKRGNFKEGHILYEQYFGPGTRLTVT.

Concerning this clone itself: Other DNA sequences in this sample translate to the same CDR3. The CDR3: CAWSVGAGELFF. The CDR3 DNA reads as TGTGCCTGGAGTGTGGGAGCCGGGGAGCTGTTTTTT. The rearrangement joins TRBV30 to TRBJ2-2; possible D gene TRBD2, 5 bases. Germline loops: CDR1 GTSNPN, CDR2 SVGIG (reference sequence). The CDR3 extends over 12 amino acids. The V and J ends lost 0 bases and 6 bases respectively, with 5 bases between them.

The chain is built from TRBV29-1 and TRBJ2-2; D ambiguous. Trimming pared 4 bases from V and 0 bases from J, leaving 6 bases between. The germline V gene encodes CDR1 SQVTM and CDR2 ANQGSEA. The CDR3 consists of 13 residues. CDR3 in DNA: TGCAGCGTTGTAGACCCGAACACCGGGGAGCTGTTTTTT. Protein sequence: CSVVDPNTGELFF.

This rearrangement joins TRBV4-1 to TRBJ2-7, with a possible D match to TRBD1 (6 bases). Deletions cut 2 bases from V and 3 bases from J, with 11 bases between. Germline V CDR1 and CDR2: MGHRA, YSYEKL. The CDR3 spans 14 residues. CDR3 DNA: TGCGCCAGCAGCCAACATATACAGGGCTACGAGCAGTACTTC. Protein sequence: CASSQHIQGYEQYF.